This TCR beta chain was documented in a study of cytotoxic CD8 clonotypes in ibrutinib-treated CLL. This CDR3 region has 17 residues. Germline-derived CDR1 and CDR2 are SGHNT and YYREEE (reference sequence). The V gene lost 1 base and the J gene lost 6 bases, with 23 bases spanning the gap. Libraries were prepared by immunoSEQ multiplex PCR; TCRdb keeps only in-frame clonotypes and omits some of them. The profile shows about 68,000 clones, around 80% of them singletons. The specimen was PBMCs, collected at disease progression, from a patient treated with ibrutinib. The J gene is TRBJ2-7, the V gene TRBV5-4; D is undetermined. The receptor was isolated from a human donor with chronic lymphocytic leukemia. CDR3: CASSLFLTPGVVGEQYF. The DNA for the CDR3 is TGTGCCAGCAGCTTGTTTTTAACTCCCGGAGTTGTAGGCGAGCAGTACTTC.